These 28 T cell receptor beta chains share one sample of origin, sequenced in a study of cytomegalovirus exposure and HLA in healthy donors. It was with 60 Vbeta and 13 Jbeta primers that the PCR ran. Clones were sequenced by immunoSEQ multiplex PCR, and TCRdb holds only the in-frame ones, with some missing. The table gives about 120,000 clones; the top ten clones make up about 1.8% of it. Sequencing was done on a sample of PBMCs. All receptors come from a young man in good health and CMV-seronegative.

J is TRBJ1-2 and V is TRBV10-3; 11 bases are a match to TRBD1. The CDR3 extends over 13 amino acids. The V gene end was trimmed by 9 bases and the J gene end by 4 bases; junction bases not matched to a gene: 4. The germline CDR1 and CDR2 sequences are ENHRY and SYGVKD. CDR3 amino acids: CAIWTGGGYGYTF. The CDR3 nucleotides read TGTGCCATTTGGACAGGGGGCGGCTATGGCTACACCTTC.

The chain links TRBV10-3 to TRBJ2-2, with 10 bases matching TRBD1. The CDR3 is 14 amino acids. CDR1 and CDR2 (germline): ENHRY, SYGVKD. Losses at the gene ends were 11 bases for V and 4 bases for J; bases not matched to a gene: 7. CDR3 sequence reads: CAALGQGVTGELFF. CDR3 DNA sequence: TGTGCCGCGCTTGGACAGGGGGTCACCGGGGAGCTGTTTTTT.

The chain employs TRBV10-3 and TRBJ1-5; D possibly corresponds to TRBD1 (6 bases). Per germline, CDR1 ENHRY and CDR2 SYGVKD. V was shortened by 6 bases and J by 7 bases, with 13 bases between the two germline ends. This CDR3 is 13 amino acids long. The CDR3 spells CAIRQTDRQPQHF. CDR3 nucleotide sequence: TGTGCCATCAGACAAACGGACAGACAGCCCCAGCATTTT.

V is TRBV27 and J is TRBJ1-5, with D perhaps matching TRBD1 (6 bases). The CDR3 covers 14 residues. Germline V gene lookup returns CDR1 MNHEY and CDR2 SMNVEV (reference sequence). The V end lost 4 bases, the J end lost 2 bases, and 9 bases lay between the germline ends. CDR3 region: CASSYRQGNQPQHF. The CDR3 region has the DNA TGTGCCAGCAGTTATCGACAGGGCAATCAGCCCCAGCATTTT.

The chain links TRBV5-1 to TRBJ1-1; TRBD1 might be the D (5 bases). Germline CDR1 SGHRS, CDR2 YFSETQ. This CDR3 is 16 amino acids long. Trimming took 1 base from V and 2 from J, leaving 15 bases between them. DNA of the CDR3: TGCGCCAGCAGCTTGCTCGGGGGTTTGACTAACACTGAAGCTTTCTTT. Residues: CASSLLGGLTNTEAFF.

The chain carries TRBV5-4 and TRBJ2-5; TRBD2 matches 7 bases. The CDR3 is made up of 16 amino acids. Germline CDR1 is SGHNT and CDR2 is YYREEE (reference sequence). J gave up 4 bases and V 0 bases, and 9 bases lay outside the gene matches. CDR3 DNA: TGTGCCAGCAGCTTGGGGGGCACGGGAGGAGGAGAGACCCAGTACTTC. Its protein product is CASSLGGTGGGETQYF.

CDR3 sequence reads: CASSLGGPGETQYF. The DNA of the CDR3 is TGTGCCAGCAGCTTAGGGGGCCCAGGAGAGACCCAGTACTTC. The chain carries TRBV7-2 and TRBJ2-5; D may be TRBD1 (5 bases). Trimming cost V 1 base and J 4 bases, with 10 bases left between them. In germline, CDR1 is SGHTA, CDR2 FQGNSA. There are 14 residues in the CDR3. Looking up the rest from reference TRBV7-2 and TRBJ2-5 gives the full variable domain: GAGVSQSPSNKVTEKGKDVELRCDPISGHTALYWYRQSLGQGLEFLIYFQGNSAPDKSGLPSDRFSAERTGGSVSTLTIQRTQQEDSAVYLCASSLGGPGETQYFGPGTRLLVL.

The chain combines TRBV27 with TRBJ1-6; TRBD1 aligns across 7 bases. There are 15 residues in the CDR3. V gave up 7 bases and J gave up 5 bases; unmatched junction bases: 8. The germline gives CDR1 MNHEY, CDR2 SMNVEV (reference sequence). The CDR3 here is CASKTGFPDNSPLHF. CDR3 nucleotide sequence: TGTGCCAGCAAGACAGGGTTTCCAGATAATTCACCCCTCCACTTT.

The chain's CDR3 is CSLVSTGGAGYGYTF. CDR3 nucleotides: TGCAGCCTAGTTTCGACGGGGGGCGCAGGCTATGGCTACACCTTC. The chain combines TRBV29-1 with TRBJ1-2; weak D call: TRBD1 (6 bases). The germline V gene has CDR1 SQVTM and CDR2 ANQGSEA. The ends were cut back, 8 bases at V and 4 bases at J, with 23 bases in the middle. The CDR3 length is 15 residues.

Here the CDR3 reads CASSLRVADYEQYF. CDR3 bases: TGTGCCAGCAGCTTACGGGTAGCGGACTACGAGCAGTACTTC. The genes are TRBV7-8 and TRBJ2-7; weak D call: TRBD2 (6 bases). V shed 2 bases and J shed 3 bases, with 11 bases lying between them. The CDR3 loop spans 14 amino acids. Germline assignment: CDR1 SGHVS and CDR2 FQNEAQ.

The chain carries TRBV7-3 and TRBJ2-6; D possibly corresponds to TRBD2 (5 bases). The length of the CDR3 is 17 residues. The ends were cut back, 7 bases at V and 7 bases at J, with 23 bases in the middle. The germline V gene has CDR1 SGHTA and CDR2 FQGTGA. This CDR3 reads CASTRLDSPLGANVLTF. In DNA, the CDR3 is TGTGCCAGCACCCGTCTGGACTCACCCTTGGGAGCCAACGTCCTGACTTTC.

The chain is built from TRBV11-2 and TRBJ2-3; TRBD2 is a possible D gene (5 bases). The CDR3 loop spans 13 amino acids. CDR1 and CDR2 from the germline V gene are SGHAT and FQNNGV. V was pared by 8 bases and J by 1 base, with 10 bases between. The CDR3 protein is CASGLSGTDTQYF. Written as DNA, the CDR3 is TGTGCCAGCGGACTGTCTGGCACAGATACGCAGTATTTT.

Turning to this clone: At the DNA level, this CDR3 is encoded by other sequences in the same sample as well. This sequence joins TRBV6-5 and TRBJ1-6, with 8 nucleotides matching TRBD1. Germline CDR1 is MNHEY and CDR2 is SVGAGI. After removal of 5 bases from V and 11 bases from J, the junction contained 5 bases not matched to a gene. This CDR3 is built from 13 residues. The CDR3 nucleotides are TGTGCCAGCAGTCCCGGACAGGGTCCACCCCTCCACTTT. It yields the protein CASSPGQGPPLHF.

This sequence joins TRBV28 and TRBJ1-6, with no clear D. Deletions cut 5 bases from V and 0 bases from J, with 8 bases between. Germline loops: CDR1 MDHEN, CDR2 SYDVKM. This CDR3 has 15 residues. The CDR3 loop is CASSTPGSYNSPLHF. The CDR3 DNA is TGTGCCAGCAGTACTCCTGGCTCCTATAATTCACCCCTCCACTTT.

CDR3 loop: CASSQRTAFQDTQYF. The CDR3 coding sequence is TGTGCCAGCAGCCAGAGGACAGCTTTTCAGGATACGCAGTATTTT. The chain joins TRBV14 to TRBJ2-3, with D perhaps matching TRBD1 (6 bases). V shed 3 bases and J shed 6 bases, with 16 bases lying between them. The CDR3 extends over 15 amino acids. Germline CDR1 reads SGHDN; CDR2 reads FVKESK.

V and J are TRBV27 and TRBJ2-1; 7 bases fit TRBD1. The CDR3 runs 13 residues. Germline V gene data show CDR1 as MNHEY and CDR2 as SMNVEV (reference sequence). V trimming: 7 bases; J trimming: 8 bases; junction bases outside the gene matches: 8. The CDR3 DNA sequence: TGTGCCAGCACCGCGACAGGGAACCATGAGCAGTTCTTC. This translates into CASTATGNHEQFF.

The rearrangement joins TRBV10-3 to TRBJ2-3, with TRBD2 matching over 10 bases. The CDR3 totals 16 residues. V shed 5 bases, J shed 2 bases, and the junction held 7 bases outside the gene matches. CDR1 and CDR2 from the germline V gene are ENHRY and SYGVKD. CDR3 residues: CAISPRTSGTTDTQYF. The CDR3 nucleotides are TGTGCCATCAGTCCACGGACTAGCGGAACCACAGATACGCAGTATTTT.

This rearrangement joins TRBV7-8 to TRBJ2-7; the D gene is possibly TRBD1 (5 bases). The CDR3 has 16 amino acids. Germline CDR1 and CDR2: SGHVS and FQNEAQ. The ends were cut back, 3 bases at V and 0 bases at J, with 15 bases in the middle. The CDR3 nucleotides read TGTGCCAGCAGCTTGCAGAGACAGAGGTTCTCCTACGAGCAGTACTTC. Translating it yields CASSLQRQRFSYEQYF.

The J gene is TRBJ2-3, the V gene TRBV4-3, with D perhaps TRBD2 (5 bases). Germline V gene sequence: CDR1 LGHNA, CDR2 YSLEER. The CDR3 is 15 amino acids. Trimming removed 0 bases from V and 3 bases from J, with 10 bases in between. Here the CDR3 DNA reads TGCGCCAGCAGCCAAGAAACGGGAAGAACAGATACGCAGTATTTT. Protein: CASSQETGRTDTQYF.

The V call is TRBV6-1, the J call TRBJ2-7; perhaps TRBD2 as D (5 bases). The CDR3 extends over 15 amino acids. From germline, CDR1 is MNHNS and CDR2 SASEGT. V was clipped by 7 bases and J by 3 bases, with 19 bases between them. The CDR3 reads CASTEIPALVYEQYF. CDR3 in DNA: TGTGCCAGCACCGAAATCCCCGCACTAGTCTACGAGCAGTACTTC.

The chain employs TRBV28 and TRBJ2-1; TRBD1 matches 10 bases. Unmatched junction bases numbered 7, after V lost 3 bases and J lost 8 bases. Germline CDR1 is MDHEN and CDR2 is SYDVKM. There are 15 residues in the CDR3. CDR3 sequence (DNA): TGTGCCAGCAGTTTTGTGGGACAGGGGCGTGATGAGCAGTTCTTC. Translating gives CASSFVGQGRDEQFF. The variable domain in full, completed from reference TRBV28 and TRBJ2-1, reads DVKVTQSSRYLVKRTGEKVFLECVQDMDHENMFWYRQDPGLGLRLIYFSYDVKMKEKGDIPEGYSVSREKKERFSLILESASTNQTSMYLCASSFVGQGRDEQFFGPGTRLTVL.

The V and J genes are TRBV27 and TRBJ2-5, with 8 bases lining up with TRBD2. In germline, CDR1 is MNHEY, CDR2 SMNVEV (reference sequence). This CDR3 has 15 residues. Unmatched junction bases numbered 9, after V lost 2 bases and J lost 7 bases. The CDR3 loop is CASSLAGGGLGTQYF. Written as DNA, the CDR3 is TGTGCCAGCAGTTTAGCGGGGGGAGGTCTCGGGACCCAGTACTTC.

The CDR3 loop reads CASTLGKGAHGYTF. CDR3 DNA sequence: TGTGCCAGCACCCTGGGGAAGGGGGCGCACGGCTACACCTTC. The chain recombines TRBV13 with TRBJ1-2; 7 bases are shared with TRBD1. Germline V gene lookup returns CDR1 PRHDT and CDR2 FYEKMQ (reference sequence). V was pared by 7 bases and J by 8 bases, with 13 bases of the junction left unmatched. The CDR3 has 14 amino acids.

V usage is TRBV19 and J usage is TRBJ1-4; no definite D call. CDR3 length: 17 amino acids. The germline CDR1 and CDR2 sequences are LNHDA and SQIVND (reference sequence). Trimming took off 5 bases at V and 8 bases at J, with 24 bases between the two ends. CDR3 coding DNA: TGTGCCAGTAGTGTCCTGCTTTCGGTCTTCTCCGGGGAAAAACTGTTTTTT. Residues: CASSVLLSVFSGEKLFF.

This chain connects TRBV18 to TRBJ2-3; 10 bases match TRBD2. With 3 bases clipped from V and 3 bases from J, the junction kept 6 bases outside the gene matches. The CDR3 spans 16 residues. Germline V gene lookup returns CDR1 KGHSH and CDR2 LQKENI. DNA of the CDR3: TGTGCCAGCTCACCGGGAGCGGGGGGGCGGACAGATACGCAGTATTTT. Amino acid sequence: CASSPGAGGRTDTQYF.

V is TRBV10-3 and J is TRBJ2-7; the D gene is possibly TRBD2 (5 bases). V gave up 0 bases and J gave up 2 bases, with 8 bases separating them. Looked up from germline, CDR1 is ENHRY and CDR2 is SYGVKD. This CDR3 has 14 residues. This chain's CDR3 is CAISESGVAYEQYF. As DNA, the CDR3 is TGTGCCATCAGTGAGTCGGGAGTAGCCTACGAGCAGTACTTC.

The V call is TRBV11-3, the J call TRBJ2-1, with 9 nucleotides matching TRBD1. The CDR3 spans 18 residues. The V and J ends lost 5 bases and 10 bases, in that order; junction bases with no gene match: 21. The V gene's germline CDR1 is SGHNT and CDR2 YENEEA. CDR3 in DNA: TGTGCCAGCAGCGCCCGGGACAGGGTGGTCACTGTGAAACGAGAGCAGTTCTTC. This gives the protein CASSARDRVVTVKREQFF.

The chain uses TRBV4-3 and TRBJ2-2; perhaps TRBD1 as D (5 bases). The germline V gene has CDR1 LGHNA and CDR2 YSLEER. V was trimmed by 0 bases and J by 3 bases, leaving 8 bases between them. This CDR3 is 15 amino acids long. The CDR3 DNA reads TGCGCCAGCAGCCAAGATTCAGGGTACACCGGGGAGCTGTTTTTT. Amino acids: CASSQDSGYTGELFF.